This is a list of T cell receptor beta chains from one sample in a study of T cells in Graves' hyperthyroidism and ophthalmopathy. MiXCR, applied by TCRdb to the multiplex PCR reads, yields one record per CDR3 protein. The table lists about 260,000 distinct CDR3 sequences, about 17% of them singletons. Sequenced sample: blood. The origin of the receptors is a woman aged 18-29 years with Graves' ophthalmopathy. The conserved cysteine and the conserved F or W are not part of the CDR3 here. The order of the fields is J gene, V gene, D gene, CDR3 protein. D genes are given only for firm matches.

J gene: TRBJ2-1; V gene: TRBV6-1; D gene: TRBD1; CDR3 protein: ASSSYDRGNEQF
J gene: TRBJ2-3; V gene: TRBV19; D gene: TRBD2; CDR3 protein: ASSIRLAGPTDTQY
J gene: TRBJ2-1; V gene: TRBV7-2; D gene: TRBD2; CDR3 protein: ASSPLAGVSNEQF
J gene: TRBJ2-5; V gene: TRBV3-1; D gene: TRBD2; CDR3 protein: ASSRREQQETQY
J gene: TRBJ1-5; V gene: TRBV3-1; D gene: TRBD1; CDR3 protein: ARLNRGIQPQH
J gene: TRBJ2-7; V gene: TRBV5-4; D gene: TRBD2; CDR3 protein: ASSLGSGNDYEQY
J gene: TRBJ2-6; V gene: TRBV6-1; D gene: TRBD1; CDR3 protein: ASSGDSSGANVLT
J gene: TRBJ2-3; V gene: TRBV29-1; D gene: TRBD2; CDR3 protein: SVPGTSGPFPDTQY
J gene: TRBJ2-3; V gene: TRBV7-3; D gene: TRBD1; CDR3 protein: ASSYRGSLGADTQY
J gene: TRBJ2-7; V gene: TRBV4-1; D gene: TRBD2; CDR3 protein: ASSQVERGTYEQY
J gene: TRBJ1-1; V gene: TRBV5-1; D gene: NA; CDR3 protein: ASSFYRAGTEAF
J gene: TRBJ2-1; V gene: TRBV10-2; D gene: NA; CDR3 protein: ASSGEGTGAYNEQF
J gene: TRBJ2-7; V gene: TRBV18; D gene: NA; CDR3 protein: ASSLSGVPYEQY
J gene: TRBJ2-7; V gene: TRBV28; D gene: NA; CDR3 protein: ASIGGLRGNEQY
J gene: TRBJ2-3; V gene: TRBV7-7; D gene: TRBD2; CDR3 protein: ASSSLAGESTDTQY
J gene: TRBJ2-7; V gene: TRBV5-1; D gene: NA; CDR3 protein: ASSFESGTSAYEQY
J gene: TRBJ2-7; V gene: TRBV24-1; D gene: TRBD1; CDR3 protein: ATRPGTGHEQY
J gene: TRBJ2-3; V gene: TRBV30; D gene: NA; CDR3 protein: AWSVMGPRDGTDTQY
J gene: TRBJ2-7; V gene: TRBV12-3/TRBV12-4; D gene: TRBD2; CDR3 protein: ASSLVSGGNYEQY
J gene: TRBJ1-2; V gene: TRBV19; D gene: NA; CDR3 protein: ASSALEPFFYGYT
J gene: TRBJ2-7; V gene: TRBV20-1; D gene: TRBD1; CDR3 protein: SARGSRGLDEQY
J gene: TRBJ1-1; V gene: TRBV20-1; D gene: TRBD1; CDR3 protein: SASPLGRGQGFGLNTEAF
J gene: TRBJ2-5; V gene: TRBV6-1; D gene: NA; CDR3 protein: ASKIEETQY
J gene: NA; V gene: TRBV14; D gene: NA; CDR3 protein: ASSQDDAVRSLYNEQY
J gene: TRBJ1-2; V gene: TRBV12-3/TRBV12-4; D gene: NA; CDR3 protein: ASTPDMGLGYT
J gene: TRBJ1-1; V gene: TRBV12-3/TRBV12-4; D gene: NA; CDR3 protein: ASSFPDRKNTEAF
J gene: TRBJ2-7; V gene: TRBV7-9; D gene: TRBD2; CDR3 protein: ASSLASGGMTEQY
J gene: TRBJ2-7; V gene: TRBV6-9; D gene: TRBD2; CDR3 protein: ASSYSKYGRTSGGDEQY
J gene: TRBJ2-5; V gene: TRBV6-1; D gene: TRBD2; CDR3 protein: ASRSKFGGAETQY
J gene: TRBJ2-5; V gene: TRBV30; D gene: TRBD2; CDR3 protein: ASSPIAGAGETQY
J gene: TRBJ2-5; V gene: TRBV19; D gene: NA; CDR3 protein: ASSIVGQGLYQETQY
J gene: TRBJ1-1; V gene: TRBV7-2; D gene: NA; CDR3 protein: ASSLVGQSNTEAF
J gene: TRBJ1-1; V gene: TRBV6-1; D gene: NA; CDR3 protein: ASTSRGLSNTEAF
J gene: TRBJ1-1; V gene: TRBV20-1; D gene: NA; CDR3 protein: SASKGRQNTEAF
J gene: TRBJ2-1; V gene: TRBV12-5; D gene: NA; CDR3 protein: ASGLASTSSYNEQF
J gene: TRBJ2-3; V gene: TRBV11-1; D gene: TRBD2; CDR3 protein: ASSLVSTSGSVADTQY
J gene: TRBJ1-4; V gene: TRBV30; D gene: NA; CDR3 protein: AWSVGSWGEKLF
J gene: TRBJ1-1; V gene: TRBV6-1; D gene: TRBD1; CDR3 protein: ASINRRGQALIGAEAF
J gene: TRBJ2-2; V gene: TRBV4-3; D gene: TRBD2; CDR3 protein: ASSQDRAGGNTGELF
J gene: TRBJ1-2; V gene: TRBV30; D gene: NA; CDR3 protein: AWSVPAYGYT
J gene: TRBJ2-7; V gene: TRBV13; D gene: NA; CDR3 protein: ASSLMSQREQY
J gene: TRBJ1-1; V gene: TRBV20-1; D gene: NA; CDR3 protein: SATIEALRAEAF
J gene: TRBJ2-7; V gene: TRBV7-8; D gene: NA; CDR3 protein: ASSFSTPGYEQY